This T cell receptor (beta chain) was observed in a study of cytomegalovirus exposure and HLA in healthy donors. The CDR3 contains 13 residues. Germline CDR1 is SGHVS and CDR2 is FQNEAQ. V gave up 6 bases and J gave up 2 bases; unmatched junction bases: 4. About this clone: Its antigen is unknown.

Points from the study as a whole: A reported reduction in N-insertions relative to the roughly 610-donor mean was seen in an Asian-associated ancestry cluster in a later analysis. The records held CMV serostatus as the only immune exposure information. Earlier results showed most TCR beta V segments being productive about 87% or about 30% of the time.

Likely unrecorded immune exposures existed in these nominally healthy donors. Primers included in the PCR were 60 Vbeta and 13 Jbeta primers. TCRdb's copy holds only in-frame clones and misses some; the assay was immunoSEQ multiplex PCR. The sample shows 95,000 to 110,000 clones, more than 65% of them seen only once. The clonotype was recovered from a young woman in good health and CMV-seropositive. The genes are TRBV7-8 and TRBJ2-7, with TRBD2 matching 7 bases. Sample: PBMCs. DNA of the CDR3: TGTGCCAGCAGACCCGGACTAGCCTACGAGCAGTACTTC. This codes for CASRPGLAYEQYF. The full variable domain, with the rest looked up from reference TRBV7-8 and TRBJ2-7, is GAGVSQSPRYKVAKRGQDVALRCDPISGHVSLFWYQQALGQGPEFLTYFQNEAQLDKSGLPSDRFFAERPEGSVSTLKIQRTQQEDSAVYLCASRPGLAYEQYFGPGTRLTVT.